This TCR beta chain was documented in a study of blood T cell repertoires in COVID-19. Repertoires were generated with immunoSEQ multiplex PCR, while TCRdb's copy carries only in-frame clones and drops some. The profile covers 99,000 or so clones, with 82% appearing a single time and around 4.8% taken by the ten largest. In germline, CDR1 is ENHRY, CDR2 SYGVKD. The V and J ends lost 0 bases and 8 bases, in that order; junction bases with no gene match: 12. CDR3 size: 18 residues. Sequencing used peripheral blood. This clonotype originated in a man aged 55 to 70 with acute or convalescent COVID-19. The chain recombines TRBV10-3 with TRBJ2-2, with 10 bases fitting TRBD1. The CDR3 DNA is TGTGCCATCAGTGAGTCATTATCCGGGACAGGGGCCCGGGGGGAGCTGTTTTTT. It yields the protein CAISESLSGTGARGELFF.